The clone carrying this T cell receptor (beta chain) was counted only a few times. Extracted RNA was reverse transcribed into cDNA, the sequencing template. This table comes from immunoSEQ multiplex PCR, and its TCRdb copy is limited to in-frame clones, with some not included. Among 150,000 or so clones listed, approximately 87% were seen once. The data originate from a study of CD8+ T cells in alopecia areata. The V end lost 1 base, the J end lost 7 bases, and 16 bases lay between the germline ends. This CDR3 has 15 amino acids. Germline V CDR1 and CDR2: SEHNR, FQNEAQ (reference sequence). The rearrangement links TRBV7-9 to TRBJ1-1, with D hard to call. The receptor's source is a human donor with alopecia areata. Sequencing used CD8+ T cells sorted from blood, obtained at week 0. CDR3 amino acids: CASSLVGVLGGEAFF. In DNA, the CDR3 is TGTGCCAGCAGCTTAGTCGGAGTGCTAGGTGGTGAAGCTTTCTTT.